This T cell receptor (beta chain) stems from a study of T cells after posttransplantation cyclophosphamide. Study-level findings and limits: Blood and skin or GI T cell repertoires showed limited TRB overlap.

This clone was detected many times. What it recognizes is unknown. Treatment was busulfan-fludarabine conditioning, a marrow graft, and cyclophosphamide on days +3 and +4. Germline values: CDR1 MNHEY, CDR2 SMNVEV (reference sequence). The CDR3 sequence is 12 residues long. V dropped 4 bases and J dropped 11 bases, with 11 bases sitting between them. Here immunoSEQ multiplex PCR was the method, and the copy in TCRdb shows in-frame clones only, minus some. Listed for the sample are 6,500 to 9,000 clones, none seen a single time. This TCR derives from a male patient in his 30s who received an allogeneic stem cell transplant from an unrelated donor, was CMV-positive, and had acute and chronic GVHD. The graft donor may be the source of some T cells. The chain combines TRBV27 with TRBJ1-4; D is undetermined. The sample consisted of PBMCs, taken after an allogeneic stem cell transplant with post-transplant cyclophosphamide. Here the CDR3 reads CASSYEGRKLFF. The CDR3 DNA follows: TGTGCCAGCAGTTATGAGGGTAGGAAACTGTTTTTT.